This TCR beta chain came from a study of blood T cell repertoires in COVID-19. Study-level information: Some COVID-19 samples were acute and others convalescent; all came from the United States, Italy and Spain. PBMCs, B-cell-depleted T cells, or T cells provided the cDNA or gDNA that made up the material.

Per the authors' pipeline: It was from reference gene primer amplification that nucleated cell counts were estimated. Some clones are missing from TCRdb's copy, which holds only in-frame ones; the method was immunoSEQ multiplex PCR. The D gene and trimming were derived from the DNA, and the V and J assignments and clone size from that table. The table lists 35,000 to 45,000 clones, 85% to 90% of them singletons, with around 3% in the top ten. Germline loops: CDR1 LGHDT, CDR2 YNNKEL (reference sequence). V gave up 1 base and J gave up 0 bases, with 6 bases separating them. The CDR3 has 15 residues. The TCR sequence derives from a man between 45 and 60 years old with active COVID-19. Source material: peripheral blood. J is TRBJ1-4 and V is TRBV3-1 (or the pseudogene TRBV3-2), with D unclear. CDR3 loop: CASSQGRATNEKLFF. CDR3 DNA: TGTGCCAGCAGCCAAGGGAGGGCAACTAATGAAAAACTGTTTTTT.